The sequence of this T cell receptor (beta chain) was determined in a study of shared clonotypes between healthy human individuals. Here immunoSEQ multiplex PCR was the method, and the copy in TCRdb shows in-frame clones only, minus some. Of millions of clones in the sample, over 85% were seen once. The trim removed 4 bases at V and 6 bases at J, leaving 3 bases unmatched. CDR1 is MNHEY, CDR2 SMNVEV, per germline (reference sequence). This CDR3 spans 14 amino acids. This clonotype originated in a man between 18 and 35 years old in good health. The chain is built from TRBV27 and TRBJ1-5; TRBD1 aligns across 10 bases. The source material was naive CD4+ T cells sorted from blood. The subset here: CD45RA+ positively selected. The CDR3 DNA follows: TGTGCCAGCAGTTGGGGACAGGGGAGTCAGCCCCAGCATTTT. Its protein product is CASSWGQGSQPQHF.